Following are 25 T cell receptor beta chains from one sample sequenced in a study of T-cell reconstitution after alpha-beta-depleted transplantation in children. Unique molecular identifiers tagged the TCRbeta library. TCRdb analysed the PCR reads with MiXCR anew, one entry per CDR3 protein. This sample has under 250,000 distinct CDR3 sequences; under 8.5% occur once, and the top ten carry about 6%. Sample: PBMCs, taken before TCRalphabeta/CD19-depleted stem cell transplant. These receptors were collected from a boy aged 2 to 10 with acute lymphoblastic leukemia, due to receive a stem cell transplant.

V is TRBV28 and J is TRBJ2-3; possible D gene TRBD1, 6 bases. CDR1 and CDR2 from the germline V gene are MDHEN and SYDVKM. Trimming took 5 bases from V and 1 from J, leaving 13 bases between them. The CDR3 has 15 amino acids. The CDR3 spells CASSVDRSGTDTQYF. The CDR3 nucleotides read TGTGCCAGCAGTGTTGACAGGTCAGGCACAGATACGCAGTATTTT.

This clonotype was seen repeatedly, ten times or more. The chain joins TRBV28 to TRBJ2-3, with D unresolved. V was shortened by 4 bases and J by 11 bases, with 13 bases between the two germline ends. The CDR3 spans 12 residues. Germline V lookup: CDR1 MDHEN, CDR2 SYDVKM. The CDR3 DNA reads TGTGCCAGCAGTTCTTCAGATCTGGTGCAGTATTTT. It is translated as CASSSSDLVQYF. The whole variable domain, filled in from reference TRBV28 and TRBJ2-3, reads DVKVTQSSRYLVKRTGEKVFLECVQDMDHENMFWYRQDPGLGLRLIYFSYDVKMKEKGDIPEGYSVSREKKERFSLILESASTNQTSMYLCASSSSDLVQYFGPGTRLTVL.

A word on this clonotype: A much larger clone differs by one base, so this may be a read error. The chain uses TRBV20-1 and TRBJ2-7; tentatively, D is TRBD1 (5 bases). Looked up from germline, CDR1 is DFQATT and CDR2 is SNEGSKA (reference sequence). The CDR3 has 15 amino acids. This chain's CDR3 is CCARDQGAYSYEQYF. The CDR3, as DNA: TGCTGTGCTAGAGATCAAGGGGCCTACTCCTACGAGCAGTACTTC.

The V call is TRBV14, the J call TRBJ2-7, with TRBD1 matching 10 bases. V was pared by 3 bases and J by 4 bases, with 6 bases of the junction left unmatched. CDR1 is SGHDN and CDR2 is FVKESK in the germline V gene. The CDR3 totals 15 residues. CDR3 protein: CASSHPGQGTYEQYF. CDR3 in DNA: TGTGCCAGCAGCCATCCGGGACAGGGGACATACGAGCAGTACTTC.

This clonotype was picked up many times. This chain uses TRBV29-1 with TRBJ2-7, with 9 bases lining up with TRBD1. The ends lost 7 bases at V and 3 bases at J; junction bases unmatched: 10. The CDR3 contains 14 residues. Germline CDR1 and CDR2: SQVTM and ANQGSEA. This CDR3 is CSACGGTGFYEQYF. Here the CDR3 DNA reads TGCAGCGCGTGCGGCGGGACAGGGTTCTACGAGCAGTACTTC.

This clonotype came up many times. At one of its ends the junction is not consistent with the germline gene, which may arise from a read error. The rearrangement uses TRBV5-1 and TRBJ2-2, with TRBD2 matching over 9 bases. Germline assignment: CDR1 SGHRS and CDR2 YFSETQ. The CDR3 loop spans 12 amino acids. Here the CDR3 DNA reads TGCGCCAGCAGCTTGGAAGCGGGGGGGCTGTTTTTT. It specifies CASSLEAGGLFF.

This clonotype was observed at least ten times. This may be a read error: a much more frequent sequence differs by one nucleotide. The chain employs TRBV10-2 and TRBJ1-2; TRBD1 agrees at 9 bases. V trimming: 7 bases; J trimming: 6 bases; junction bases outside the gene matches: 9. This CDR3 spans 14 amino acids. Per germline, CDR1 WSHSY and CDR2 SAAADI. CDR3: CASTPGTGYHGYTF. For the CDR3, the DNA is TGCGCCAGCACCCCCGGGACAGGGTACCATGGCTACACCTTC.

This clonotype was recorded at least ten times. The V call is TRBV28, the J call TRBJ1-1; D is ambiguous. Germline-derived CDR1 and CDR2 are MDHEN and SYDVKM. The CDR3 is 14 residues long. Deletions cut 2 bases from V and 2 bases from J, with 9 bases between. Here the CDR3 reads CASSLHRVNTEAFF. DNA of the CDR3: TGTGCCAGCAGTTTACACAGAGTTAACACTGAAGCTTTCTTT.

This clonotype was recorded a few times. DNA for the CDR3: TGTGCCAGCAGTGACTCCCTCGGGTCTGAAGCTTTCTTT. It specifies CASSDSLGSEAFF. This rearrangement joins TRBV6-4 to TRBJ1-1; D is undetermined. The CDR3 runs 13 residues. The germline CDR1 and CDR2 sequences are MRHNA and SNTAGT. V lost 0 bases and J lost 6, with 8 bases in between.

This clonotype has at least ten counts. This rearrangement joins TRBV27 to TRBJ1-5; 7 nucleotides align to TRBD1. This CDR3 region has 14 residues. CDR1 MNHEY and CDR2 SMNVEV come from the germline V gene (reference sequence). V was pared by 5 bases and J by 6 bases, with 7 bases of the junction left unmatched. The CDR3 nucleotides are TGTGCCAGCAGTGCAGGGGGGTTGTTTCAGCCCCAGCATTTT. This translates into CASSAGGLFQPQHF.

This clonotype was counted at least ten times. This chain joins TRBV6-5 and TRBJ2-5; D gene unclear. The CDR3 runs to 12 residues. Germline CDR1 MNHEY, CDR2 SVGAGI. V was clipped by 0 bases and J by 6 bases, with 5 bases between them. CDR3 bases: TGTGCCAGCAGTTACTCGATGCAGACCCAGTACTTC. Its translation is CASSYSMQTQYF.

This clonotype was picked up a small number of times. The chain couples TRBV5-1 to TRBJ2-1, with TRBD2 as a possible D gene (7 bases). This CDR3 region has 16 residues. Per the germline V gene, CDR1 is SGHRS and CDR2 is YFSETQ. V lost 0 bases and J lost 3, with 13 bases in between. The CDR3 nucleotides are TGCGCCAGCAGCTTGGTTGGGGGGGCCGACTACAATGAGCAGTTCTTC. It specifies CASSLVGGADYNEQFF. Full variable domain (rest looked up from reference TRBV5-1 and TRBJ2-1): KAGVTQTPRYLIKTRGQQVTLSCSPISGHRSVSWYQQTPGQGLQFLFEYFSETQRNKGNFPGRFSGRQFSNSRSEMNVSTLELGDSALYLCASSLVGGADYNEQFFGPGTRLTVL.

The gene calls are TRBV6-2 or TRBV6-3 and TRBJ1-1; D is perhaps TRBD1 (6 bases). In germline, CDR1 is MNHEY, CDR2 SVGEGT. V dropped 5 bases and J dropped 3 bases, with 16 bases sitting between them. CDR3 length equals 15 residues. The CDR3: CASSGSKTGYTEAFF. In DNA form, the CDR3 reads TGTGCCAGCAGTGGAAGTAAGACAGGTTACACTGAAGCTTTCTTT.

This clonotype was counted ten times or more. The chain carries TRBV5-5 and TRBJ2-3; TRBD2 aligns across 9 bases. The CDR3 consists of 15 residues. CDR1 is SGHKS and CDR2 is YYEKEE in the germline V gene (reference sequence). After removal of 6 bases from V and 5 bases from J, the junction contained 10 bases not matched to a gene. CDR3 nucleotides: TGTGCCAGCACCCCCCCTAGCGGGGTGGGAGATACGCAGTATTTT. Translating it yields CASTPPSGVGDTQYF.

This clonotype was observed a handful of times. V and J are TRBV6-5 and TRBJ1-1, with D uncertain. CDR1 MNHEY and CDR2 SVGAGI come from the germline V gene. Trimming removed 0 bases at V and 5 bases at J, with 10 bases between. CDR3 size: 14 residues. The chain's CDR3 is CASSYSEGGTEAFF. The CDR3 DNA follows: TGTGCCAGCAGTTACTCGGAGGGAGGTACTGAAGCTTTCTTT.

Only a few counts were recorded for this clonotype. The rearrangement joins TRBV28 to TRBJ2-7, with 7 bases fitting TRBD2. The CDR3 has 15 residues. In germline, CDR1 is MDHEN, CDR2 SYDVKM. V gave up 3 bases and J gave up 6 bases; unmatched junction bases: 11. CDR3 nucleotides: TGTGCCAGCAGTTTCCGACGGACTAGTCGTCGCGAGCAGTACTTC. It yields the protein CASSFRRTSRREQYF.

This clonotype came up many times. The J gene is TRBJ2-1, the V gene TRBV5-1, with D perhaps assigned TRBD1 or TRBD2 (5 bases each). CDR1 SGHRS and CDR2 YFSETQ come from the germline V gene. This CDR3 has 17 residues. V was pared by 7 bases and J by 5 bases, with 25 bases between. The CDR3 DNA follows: TGCGCCAGCTCCACCACCCCCGGGGTTAGGGGCCACAATGAGCAGTTCTTC. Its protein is CASSTTPGVRGHNEQFF.

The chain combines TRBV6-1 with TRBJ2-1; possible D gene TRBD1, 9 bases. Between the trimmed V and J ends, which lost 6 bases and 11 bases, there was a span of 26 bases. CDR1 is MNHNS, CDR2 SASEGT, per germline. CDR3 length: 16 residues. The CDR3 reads CASSHGGDRAPRQQFF. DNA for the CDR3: TGTGCCAGCAGCCACGGGGGGGACAGGGCCCCGAGACAGCAGTTCTTC.

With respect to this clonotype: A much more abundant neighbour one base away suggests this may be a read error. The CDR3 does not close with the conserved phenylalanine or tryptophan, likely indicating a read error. The CDR3 coding sequence is TGCGCCAGCAGCTTGGGAGACAGAAATAATGAAAAACTGTTTTCT. It yields the protein CASSLGDRNNEKLFS. The chain employs TRBV5-1 and TRBJ1-4, with D possibly TRBD1 on 5 matching bases. Germline V gives CDR1 SGHRS, CDR2 YFSETQ. The CDR3 spans 15 residues. Trimming cost V 0 bases and J 4 bases, with 10 bases left between them.

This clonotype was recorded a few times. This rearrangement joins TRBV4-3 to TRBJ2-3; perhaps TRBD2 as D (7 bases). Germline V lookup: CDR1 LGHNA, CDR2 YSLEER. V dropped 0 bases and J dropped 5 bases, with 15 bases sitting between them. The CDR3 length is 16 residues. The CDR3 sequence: CASSQDLGGAGDTQYF. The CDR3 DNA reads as TGCGCCAGCAGCCAAGATCTTGGGGGGGCTGGAGATACGCAGTATTTT.

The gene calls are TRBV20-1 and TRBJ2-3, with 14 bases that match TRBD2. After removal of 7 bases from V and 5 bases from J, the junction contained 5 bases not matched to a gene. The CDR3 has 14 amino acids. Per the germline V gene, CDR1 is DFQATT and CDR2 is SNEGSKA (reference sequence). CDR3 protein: CSGPGLAGVDTQYF. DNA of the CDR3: TGCAGTGGTCCGGGACTAGCGGGGGTAGATACGCAGTATTTT.

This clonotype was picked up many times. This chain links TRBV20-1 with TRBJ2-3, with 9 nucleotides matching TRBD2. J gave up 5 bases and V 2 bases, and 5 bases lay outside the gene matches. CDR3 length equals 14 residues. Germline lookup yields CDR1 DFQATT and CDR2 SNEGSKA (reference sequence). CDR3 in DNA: TGCAGTGCTAGACTAGCGGGATGGGGAGATACGCAGTATTTT. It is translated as CSARLAGWGDTQYF.

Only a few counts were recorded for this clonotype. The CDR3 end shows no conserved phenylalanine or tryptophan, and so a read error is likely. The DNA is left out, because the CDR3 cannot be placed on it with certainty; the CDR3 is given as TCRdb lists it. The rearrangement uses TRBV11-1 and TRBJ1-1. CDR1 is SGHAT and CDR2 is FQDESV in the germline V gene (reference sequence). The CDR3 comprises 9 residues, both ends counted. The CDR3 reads CASSFGRTG.

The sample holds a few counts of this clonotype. CDR3 nucleotides: TGTGCCAGCAGTTTCCTGGGGACTAGCGGTTTCTCTAGCACAGATACGCAGTATTTT. Amino acid sequence: CASSFLGTSGFSSTDTQYF. The chain carries TRBV28 and TRBJ2-3, with 11 bases identical to TRBD2. CDR3 length equals 19 residues. Germline trimming cut 3 bases from V and 0 bases from J; bases unmatched to any gene: 11. CDR1 and CDR2 (germline): MDHEN, SYDVKM.

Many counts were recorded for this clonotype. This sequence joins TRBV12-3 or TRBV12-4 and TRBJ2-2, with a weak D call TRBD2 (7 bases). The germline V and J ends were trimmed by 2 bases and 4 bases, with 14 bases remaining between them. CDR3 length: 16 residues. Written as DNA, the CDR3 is TGTGCCAGCAGTTTATGGGGGGGGCGCCTCACCGGGGAGCTGTTTTTT. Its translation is CASSLWGGRLTGELFF.